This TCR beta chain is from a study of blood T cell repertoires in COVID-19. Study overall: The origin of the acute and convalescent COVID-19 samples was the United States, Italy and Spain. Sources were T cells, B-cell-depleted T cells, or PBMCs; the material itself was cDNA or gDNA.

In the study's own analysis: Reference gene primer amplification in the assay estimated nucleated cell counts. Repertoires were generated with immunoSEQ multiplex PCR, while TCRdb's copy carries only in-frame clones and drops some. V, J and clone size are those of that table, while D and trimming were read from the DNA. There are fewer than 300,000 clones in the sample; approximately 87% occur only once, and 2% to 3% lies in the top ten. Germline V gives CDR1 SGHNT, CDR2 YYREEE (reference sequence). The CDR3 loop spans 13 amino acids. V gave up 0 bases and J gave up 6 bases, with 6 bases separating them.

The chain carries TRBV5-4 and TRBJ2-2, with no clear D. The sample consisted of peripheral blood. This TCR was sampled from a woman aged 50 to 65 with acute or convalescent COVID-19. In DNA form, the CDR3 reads TGTGCCAGCAGCTTGGGAGGCTCCGGGGAGCTGTTTTTT. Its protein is CASSLGGSGELFF.